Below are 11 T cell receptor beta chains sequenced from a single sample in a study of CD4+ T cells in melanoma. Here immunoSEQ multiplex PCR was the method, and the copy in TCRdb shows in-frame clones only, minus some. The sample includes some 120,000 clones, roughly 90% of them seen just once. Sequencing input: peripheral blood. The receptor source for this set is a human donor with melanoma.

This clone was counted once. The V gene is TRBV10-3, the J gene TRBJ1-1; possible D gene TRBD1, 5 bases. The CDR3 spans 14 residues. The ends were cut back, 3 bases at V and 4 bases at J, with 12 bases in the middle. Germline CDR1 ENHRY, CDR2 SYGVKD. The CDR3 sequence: CAISDTRVSTEAFF. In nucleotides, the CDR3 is TGTGCCATCAGTGATACCAGGGTTTCCACTGAAGCTTTCTTT.

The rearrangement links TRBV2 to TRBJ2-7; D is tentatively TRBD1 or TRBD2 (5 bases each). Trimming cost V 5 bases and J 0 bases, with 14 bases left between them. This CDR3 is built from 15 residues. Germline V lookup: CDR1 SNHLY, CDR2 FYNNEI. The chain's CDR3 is CASSRDPKSSYEQYF. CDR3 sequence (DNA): TGTGCCAGCAGTCGGGACCCCAAATCCTCCTACGAGCAGTACTTC.

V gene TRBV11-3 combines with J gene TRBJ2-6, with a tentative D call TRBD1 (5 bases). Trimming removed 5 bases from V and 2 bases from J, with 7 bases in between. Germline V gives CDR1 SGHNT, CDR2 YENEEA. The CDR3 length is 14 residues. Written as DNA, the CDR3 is TGTGCCAGCAGCCAGGGTACTGGGGCCAACGTCCTGACTTTC. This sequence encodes CASSQGTGANVLTF.

The CDR3 DNA sequence: TGTGCCAGCAGCGCCCTAGCGGGGGGGGGCACAGATACGCAGTATTTT. The encoded protein is CASSALAGGGTDTQYF. The genes are TRBV9 and TRBJ2-3; TRBD2 agrees at 12 bases. Germline loops: CDR1 SGDLS, CDR2 YYNGEE. This CDR3 comprises 16 residues. Losses at the gene ends were 3 bases for V and 1 base for J; bases not matched to a gene: 3.

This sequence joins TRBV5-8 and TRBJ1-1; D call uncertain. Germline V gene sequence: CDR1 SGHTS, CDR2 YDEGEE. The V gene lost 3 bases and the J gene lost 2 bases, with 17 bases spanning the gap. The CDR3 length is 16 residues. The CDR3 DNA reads TGTGCCAGCAGCTCAGTGACCGGGATCCTTAACACTGAAGCTTTCTTT. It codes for CASSSVTGILNTEAFF.

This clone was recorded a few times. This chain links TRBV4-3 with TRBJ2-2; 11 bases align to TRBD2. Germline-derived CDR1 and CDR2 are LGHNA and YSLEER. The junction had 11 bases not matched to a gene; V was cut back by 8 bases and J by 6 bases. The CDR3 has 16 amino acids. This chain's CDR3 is CASSLGVAGGAGELFF. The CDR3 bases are TGCGCCAGCTCCCTGGGAGTAGCGGGAGGGGCCGGGGAGCTGTTTTTT.

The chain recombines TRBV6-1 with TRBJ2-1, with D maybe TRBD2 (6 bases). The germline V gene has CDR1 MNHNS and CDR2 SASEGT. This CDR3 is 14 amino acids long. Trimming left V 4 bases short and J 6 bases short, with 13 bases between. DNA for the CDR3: TGTGCCAGCAGTGGGGGCGCGGGGTTCAATGAGCAGTTCTTC. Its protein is CASSGGAGFNEQFF.

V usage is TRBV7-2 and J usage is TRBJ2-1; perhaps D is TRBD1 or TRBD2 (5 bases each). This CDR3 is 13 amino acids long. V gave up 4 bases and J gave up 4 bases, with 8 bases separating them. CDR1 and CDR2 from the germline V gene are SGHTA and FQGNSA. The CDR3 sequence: CASSWDLYNEQFF. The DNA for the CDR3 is TGTGCCAGCAGCTGGGACCTGTACAATGAGCAGTTCTTC.

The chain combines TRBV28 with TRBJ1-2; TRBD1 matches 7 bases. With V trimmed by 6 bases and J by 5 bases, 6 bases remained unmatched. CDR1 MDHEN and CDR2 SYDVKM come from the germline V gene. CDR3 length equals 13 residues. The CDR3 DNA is TGTGCCAGCAGCCACGACAGGGTTTATGGCTACACCTTC. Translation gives CASSHDRVYGYTF.

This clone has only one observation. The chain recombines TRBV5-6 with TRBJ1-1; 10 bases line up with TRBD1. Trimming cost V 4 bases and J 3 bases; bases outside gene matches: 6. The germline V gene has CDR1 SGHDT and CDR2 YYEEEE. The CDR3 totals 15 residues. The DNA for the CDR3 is TGTGCCAGCAGCCGATCAGGGACAGGGGACACTGAAGCTTTCTTT. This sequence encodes CASSRSGTGDTEAFF.

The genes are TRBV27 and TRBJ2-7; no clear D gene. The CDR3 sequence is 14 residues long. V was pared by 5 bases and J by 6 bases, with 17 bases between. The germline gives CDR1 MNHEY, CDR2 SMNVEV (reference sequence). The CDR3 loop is CASSPLKGTVEQYF. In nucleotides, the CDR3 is TGTGCCAGCAGTCCGCTTAAGGGAACGGTCGAGCAGTACTTC.